A single sample gave rise to the 9 T cell receptor beta chains below, sequenced in a study of T cells after yellow fever vaccination. TCRdb re-analysed the 5' RACE reads in MiXCR, keeping a single row per CDR3 protein. The sample has 300,000 to 350,000 distinct CDR3 sequences; approximately 4.5% are singletons. Specimen: PBMCs, collected 15 days after the yellow fever booster vaccination. These receptors were collected from a man in his late teens or twenties who received the YFV17D yellow fever vaccine.

In its sample, this clonotype was seen a few times. This sequence joins TRBV4-1 and TRBJ1-4, with 12 bases that match TRBD1. Per germline, CDR1 MGHRA and CDR2 YSYEKL. V trimming: 2 bases; J trimming: 5 bases; junction bases outside the gene matches: 6. This CDR3 is built from 17 residues. CDR3: CASSQRDRGPLNEKLFF. Written as DNA, the CDR3 is TGCGCCAGCAGCCAAAGGGACAGGGGGCCACTAAATGAAAAACTGTTTTTT.

With respect to this clonotype: Here the CDR3 omits its conserved ending phenylalanine or tryptophan, so a read error is the likely source. Because the CDR3's place on the DNA is in doubt, the DNA is left out and the CDR3 is given as listed by TCRdb. J is TRBJ2-1 and V is TRBV4-1; the table's TRBD1 call for D was not verified on the DNA. The length of the CDR3 is 12 amino acids, counting both ends. Germline values: CDR1 MGHRA, CDR2 YSYEKL. CDR3 loop: CASSQGLGQPRL.

This clonotype has ten or more counts. The gene calls are TRBV6-6 and TRBJ2-2; 7 nucleotides agree with TRBD1. This CDR3 has 14 residues. V was pared by 6 bases and J by 3 bases, with 4 bases of the junction left unmatched. The germline V gene has CDR1 MNHNY and CDR2 SVGAGI (reference sequence). The CDR3 is CASSRDRDTGELFF. The CDR3 region has the DNA TGTGCCAGCAGCCGGGACAGAGACACCGGGGAGCTGTTTTTT.

This clonotype was seen repeatedly, ten times or more. The genes are TRBV6-5 and TRBJ1-6; D is uncertain. Between the trimmed V and J ends, which lost 1 base and 5 bases, there was a span of 9 bases. This CDR3 contains 15 residues. In germline, CDR1 is MNHEY, CDR2 SVGAGI. The CDR3: CASSYWGNNNSPLHF. The CDR3, as DNA: TGTGCCAGCAGTTACTGGGGTAATAATAATTCACCCCTCCACTTT.

This clonotype was seen at least ten times. The chain employs TRBV5-4 and TRBJ2-1; 11 nucleotides agree with TRBD1. J was trimmed by 4 bases and V by 3 bases; bases with no gene match: 3. CDR1 and CDR2 (germline): SGHNT, YYREEE (reference sequence). The CDR3 consists of 15 residues. CDR3 nucleotide sequence: TGTGCCAGCAGCTCGGGACAGGGGGTATACAATGAGCAGTTCTTC. Translation gives CASSSGQGVYNEQFF.

This clonotype was counted between two and nine times. The chain uses TRBV12-3 or TRBV12-4 and TRBJ2-3, with a possible D match to TRBD2 (6 bases). The CDR3 sequence is 14 residues long. Trimming left V 6 bases short and J 0 bases short, with 10 bases between. CDR3: CASRRRGSTDTQYF. The CDR3, as DNA: TGTGCCAGCAGAAGGCGGGGTAGCACAGATACGCAGTATTTT.

This clonotype was recorded at least ten times. The V gene is TRBV27, the J gene TRBJ2-7, with D possibly matching TRBD1 (6 bases). The CDR3 spans 11 residues. Trimming took off 9 bases at V and 0 bases at J, with 6 bases between the two ends. Germline loops: CDR1 MNHEY, CDR2 SMNVEV (reference sequence). The CDR3 is CARGGSYEQYV. The CDR3, as DNA: TGTGCCAGAGGGGGCTCCTACGAGCAGTACGTC.

This clonotype came up many times. Here the CDR3 reads CASSSHGGANVLTF. CDR3 DNA sequence: TGTGCCAGCAGTTCCCACGGTGGGGCCAACGTCCTGACTTTC. The gene calls are TRBV6-2 or TRBV6-3 and TRBJ2-6; D remains ambiguous. CDR3 length: 14 amino acids. Trimming left V 4 bases short and J 3 bases short, with 7 bases between. The germline gives CDR1 MNHEY, CDR2 SVGEGT.

This clonotype was detected ten times or more. This chain links TRBV4-3 with TRBJ1-2, with unresolved D. Trimming removed 4 bases at V and 4 bases at J, with 13 bases between. CDR3 length: 14 residues. Germline V gene lookup returns CDR1 LGHNA and CDR2 YSLEER. The CDR3 loop is CASSPPASGYGYTF. CDR3 nucleotide sequence: TGCGCCAGCAGCCCCCCGGCAAGCGGCTATGGCTACACCTTC.